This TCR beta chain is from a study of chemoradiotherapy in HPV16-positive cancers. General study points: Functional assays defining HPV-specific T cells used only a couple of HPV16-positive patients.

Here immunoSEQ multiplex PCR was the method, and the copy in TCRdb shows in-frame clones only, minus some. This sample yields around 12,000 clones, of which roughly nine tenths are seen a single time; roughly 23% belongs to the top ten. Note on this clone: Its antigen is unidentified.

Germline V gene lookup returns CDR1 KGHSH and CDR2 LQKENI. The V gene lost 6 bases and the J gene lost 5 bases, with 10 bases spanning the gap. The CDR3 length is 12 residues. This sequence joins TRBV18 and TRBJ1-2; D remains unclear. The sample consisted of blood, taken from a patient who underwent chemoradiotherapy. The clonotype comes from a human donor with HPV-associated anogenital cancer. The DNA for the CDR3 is TGTGCCAGCTCCCCGGATCGGTATGGCTACACCTTC. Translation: CASSPDRYGYTF.